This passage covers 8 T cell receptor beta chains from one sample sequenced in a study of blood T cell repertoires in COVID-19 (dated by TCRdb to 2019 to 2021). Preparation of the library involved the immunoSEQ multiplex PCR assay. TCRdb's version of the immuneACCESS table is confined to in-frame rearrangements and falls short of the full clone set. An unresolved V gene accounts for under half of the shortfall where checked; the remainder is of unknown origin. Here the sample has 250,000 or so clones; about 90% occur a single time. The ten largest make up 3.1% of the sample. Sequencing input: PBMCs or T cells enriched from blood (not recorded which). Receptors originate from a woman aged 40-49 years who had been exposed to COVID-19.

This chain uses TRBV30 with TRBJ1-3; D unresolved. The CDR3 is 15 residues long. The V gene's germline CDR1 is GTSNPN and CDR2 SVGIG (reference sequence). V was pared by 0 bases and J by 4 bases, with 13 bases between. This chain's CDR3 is CAWSVRGGTGNTIYF. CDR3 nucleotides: TGTGCCTGGAGTGTACGCGGCGGAACGGGAAACACCATATATTTT. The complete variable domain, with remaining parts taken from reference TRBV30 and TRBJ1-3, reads SQTIHQWPATLVQPVGSPLSLECTVEGTSNPNLYWYRQAAGRGLQLLFYSVGIGQISSEVPQNLSASRPQDRQFILSSKKLLLSDSGFYLCAWSVRGGTGNTIYFGEGSWLTVV.

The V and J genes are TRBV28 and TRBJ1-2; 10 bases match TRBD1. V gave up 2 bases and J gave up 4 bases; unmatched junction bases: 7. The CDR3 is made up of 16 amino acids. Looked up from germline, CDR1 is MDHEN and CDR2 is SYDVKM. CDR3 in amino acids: CASSLGGQGKSYGYTF. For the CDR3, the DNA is TGTGCCAGCAGTTTAGGGGGACAGGGGAAGAGCTATGGCTACACCTTC.

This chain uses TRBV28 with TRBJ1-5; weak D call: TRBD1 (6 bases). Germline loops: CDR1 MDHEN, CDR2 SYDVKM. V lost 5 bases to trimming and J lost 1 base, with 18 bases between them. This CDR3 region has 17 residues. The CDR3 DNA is TGTGCCAGCAGTAGTTGGGGGGGCGGGAAGAGCAATCAGCCCCAGCATTTT. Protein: CASSSWGGGKSNQPQHF.

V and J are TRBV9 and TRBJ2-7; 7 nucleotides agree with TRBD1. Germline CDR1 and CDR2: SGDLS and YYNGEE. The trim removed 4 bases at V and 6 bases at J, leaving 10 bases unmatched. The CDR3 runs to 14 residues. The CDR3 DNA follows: TGTGCCAGCAGCTCCCCCCGGGACAGCGGCGAGCAGTACTTC. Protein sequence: CASSSPRDSGEQYF. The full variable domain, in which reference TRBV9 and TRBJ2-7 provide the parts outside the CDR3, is DSGVTQTPKHLITATGQRVTLRCSPRSGDLSVYWYQQSLDQGLQFLIQYYNGEERAKGNILERFSAQQFPDLHSELNLSSLELGDSALYFCASSSPRDSGEQYFGPGTRLTVT.

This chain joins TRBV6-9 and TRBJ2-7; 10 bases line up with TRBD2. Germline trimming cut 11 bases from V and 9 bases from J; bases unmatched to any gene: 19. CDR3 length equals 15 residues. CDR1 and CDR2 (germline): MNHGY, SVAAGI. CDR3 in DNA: TGTGCCTCTCAACGACTAGCGGGTCCCCCTGTGGGGCAGTACGTC. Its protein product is CASQRLAGPPVGQYV.

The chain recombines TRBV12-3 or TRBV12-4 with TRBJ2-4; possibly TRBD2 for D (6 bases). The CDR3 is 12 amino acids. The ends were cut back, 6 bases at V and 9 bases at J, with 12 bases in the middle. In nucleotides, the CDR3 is TGTGCCAGCAGATCGGGACTGGGCATTCAGTACTTC. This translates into CASRSGLGIQYF.

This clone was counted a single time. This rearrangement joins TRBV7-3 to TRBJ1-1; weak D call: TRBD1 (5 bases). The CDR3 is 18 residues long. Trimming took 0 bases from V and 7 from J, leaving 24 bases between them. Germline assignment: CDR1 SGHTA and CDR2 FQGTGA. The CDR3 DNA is TGTGCCAGCAGCTTAACTAGTATGGGGCAGGGCAGAACAAGTGAAGCTTTCTTT. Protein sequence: CASSLTSMGQGRTSEAFF.

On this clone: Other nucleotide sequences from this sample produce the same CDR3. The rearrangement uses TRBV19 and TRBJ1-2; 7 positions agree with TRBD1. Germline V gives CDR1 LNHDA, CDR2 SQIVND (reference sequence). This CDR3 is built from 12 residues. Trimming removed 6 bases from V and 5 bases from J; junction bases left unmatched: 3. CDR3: CASSDRDYGYTF. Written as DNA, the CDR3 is TGTGCCAGTAGCGACAGGGATTATGGCTACACCTTC.